What follows is one TCR beta chain and its context. Antigen unknown. The CDR3 is made up of 13 amino acids. The trim removed 1 base at V and 6 bases at J, leaving 0 bases unmatched. The germline V gene encodes CDR1 SEHNR and CDR2 FQNEAQ (reference sequence). This sample is drawn from a study of cytomegalovirus exposure and HLA in healthy donors. Study-level points and caveats: What TCR beta sequences reportedly achieved was accurate prediction of HLA-A and HLA-B alleles in most subjects. Serostatus for CMV was the only available immune exposure information.

Amplification used 60 Vbeta primers and 13 Jbeta primers. Repertoires were generated with immunoSEQ multiplex PCR, while TCRdb's copy carries only in-frame clones and drops some. The sample carries under 200,000 clones, over 70% recorded once. This receptor was identified in a woman in her thirties or forties in good health and CMV-seropositive. The sequenced sample consisted of PBMCs. The chain joins TRBV7-9 to TRBJ2-1, with 7 positions matching TRBD1. The CDR3 sequence is CASSLGQGNEQFF. CDR3 in DNA: TGTGCCAGCAGCTTAGGACAGGGCAATGAGCAGTTCTTC.